This T cell receptor (beta chain) was sequenced during a study of blood T cell repertoires in COVID-19. Assignments of participants to cohorts depended upon their own reported clinical history. Profiling relied on immunoSEQ multiplex PCR, and the TCRdb table lists in-frame clones only, not all of them. The sample lists about 170,000 clones; about 91% were seen once. V lost 1 base, J lost 3 bases, and 8 bases lay in between. From germline, CDR1 is SGHRS and CDR2 YFSETQ. The CDR3 contains 14 residues. The sample consisted of PBMCs or T cells enriched from blood (not recorded which). The chain couples TRBV5-1 to TRBJ1-5; D gene uncertain. The clonotype was recovered from a woman aged 18 to 35 who had recovered from COVID-19. As DNA, the CDR3 is TGCGCCAGCAGCTTGAAACGGGACAATCAGCCCCAGCATTTT. Residues: CASSLKRDNQPQHF.